This TCR beta chain is drawn from a study of a mutant IDH1 vaccine in newly diagnosed glioma. Across the whole study: Patients previously underwent radiotherapy, temozolomide, or both, and most underwent both. Week 35 was assigned to visit V12, and week 47 was assigned to visit V13.

Produced via immunoSEQ multiplex PCR; TCRdb's table is partial and in-frame only. The table shows tens of thousands of clones, with 74% occurring only once. This CDR3 has 12 residues. The ends were cut back, 6 bases at V and 1 base at J, with 9 bases in the middle. CDR1 SQVTM and CDR2 ANQGSEA come from the germline V gene. Study findings and constraints: Among patients, 93.3% showed immune responses induced by the vaccine.

In regard to this clone: What it recognizes is unknown. Other DNA sequences in the sample encode the same CDR3.

Documented time point: week 35, safety follow-up. Each dose of the vaccine consisted of 300 ug of mutant IDH1 20-mer peptide, with topical imiquimod. All eight of the vaccinations patients received fell in weeks 1, 3, 5, 7, 11, 15, 19 and 23. The sequenced sample was PBMCs, obtained from a glioma patient whose treatment included an IDH1 peptide vaccine. The TCR originated in a man aged 50 to 60 with glioma. V is TRBV29-1 and J is TRBJ1-1; no definite D call. In DNA form, the CDR3 reads TGCAGCGTCGGGTCTCCGAACACTGAAGCTTTCTTT. It encodes CSVGSPNTEAFF.